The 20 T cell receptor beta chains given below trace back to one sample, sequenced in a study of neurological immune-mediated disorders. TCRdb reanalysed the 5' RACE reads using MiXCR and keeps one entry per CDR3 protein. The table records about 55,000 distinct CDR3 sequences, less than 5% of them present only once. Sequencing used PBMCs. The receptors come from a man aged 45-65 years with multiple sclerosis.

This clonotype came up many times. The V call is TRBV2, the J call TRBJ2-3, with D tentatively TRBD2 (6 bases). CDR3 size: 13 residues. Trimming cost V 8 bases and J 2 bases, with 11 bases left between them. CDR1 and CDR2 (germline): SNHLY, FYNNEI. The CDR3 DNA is TGTGCCAGCGCAACTAGCATCACAGATACGCAGTATTTT. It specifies CASATSITDTQYF.

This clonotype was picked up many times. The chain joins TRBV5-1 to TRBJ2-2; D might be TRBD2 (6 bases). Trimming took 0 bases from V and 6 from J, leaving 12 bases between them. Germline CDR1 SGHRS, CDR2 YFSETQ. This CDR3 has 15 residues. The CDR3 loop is CASSLAVLASGELFF. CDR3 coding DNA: TGCGCCAGCAGCTTGGCCGTACTAGCTTCCGGGGAGCTGTTTTTT.

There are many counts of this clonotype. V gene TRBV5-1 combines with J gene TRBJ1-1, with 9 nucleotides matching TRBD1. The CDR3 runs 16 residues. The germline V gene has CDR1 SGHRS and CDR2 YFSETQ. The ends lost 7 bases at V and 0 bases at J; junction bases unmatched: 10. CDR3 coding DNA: TGCGCCAGCCGAACATTAACAGGGGGCTTGAACACTGAAGCTTTCTTT. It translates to CASRTLTGGLNTEAFF.

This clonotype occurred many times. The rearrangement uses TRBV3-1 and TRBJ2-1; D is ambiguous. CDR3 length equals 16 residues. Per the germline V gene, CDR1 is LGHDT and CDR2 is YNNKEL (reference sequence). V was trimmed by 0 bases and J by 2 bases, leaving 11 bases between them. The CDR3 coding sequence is TGTGCCAGCAGCCAAGATCCGTCCGGCCCCTACAATGAGCAGTTCTTC. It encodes CASSQDPSGPYNEQFF.

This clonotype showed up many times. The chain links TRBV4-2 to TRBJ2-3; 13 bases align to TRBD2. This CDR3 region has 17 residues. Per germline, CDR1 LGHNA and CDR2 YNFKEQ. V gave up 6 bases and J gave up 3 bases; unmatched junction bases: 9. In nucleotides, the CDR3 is TGTGCCAGCAGTCAAACACTAGCGGGAGGGCCTACAGATACGCAGTATTTT. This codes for CASSQTLAGGPTDTQYF.

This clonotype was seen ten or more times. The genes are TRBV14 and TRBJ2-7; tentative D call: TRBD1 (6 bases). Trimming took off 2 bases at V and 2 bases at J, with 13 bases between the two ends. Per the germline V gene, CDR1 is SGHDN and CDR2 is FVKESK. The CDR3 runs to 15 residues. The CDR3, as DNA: TGTGCCAGCAGCCAAAGGGGGAACATAGCCTACGAGCAGTACTTC. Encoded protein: CASSQRGNIAYEQYF.

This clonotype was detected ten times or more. CDR3 residues: CASSFPQTSHTDTQYF. The CDR3 region has the DNA TGTGCCAGCAGTTTTCCCCAGACTAGCCACACAGATACGCAGTATTTT. The chain carries TRBV28 and TRBJ2-3; 7 bases fit TRBD2. Germline V gene sequence: CDR1 MDHEN, CDR2 SYDVKM. This CDR3 region has 16 residues. V lost 3 bases, J lost 2 bases, and 8 bases stayed unmatched.

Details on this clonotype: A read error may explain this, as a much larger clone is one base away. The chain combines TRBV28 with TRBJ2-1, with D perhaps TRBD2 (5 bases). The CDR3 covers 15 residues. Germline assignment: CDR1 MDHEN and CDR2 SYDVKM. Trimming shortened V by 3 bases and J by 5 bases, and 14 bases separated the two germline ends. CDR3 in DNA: TGTGCCAGCAGTTTTCCGGGAAAGGCTAACAATGAGCAGTTCTTC. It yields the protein CASSFPGKANNEQFF. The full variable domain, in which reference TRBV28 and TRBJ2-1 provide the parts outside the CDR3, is DVKVTQSSRYLVKRTGEKVFLECVQDMDHENMFWYRQDPGLGLRLIYFSYDVKMKEKGDIPEGYSVSREKKERFSLILESASTNQTSMYLCASSFPGKANNEQFFGPGTRLTVL.

The CDR3 DNA is TGTGCCAGCAGGACCACAGGGGGCGCCTTCTCTGGGGCCAACGTCCTGACTTTC. Its translation: CASRTTGGAFSGANVLTF. The chain recombines TRBV11-2 with TRBJ2-6, with TRBD1 identical over 9 bases. CDR3 length: 18 amino acids. The V gene end was trimmed by 6 bases and the J gene end by 0 bases; junction bases not matched to a gene: 9. Germline V gene lookup returns CDR1 SGHAT and CDR2 FQNNGV.

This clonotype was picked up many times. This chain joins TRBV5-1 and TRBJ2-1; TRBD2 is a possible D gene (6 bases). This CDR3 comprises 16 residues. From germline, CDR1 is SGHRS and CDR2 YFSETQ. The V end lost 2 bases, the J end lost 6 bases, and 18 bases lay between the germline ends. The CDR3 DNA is TGCGCCAGCAGCTTTCCGGGGGATCTCACCGGCAATGAGCAGTTCTTC. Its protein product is CASSFPGDLTGNEQFF.

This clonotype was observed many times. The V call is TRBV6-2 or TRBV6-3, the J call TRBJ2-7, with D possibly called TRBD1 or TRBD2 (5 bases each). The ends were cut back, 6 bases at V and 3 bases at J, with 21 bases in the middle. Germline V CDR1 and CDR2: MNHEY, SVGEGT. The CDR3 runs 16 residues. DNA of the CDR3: TGTGCCAGCAGGGGACCCCAGGGCCTTGATGGCTACGAGCAGTACTTC. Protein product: CASRGPQGLDGYEQYF.

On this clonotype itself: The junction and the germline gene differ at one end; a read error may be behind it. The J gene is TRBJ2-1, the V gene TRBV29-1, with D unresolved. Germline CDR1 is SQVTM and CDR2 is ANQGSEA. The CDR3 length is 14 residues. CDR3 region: CSVDGGPSYNDQFF. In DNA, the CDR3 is TGCAGCGTTGATGGCGGACCCTCCTACAATGATCAGTTCTTC.

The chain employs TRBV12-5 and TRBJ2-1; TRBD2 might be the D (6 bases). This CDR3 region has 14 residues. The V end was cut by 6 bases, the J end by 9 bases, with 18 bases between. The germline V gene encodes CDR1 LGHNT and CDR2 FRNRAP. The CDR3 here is CASGPGAKQFEQFF. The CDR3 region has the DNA TGTGCTAGTGGGCCGGGAGCGAAGCAATTTGAGCAGTTCTTC.

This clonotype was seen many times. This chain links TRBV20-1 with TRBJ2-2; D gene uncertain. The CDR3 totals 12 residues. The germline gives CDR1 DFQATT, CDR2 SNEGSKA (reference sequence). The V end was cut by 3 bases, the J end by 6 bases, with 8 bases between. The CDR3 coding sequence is TGCAGTGCTAGGGCCCTATCCGGGGAGCTGTTTTTT. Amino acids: CSARALSGELFF.

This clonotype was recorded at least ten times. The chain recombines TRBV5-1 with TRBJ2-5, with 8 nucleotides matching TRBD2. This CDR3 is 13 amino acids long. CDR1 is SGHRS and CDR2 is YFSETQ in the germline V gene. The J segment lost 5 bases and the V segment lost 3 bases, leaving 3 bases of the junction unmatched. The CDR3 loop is CASSYSGAETQYF. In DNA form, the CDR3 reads TGCGCCAGCAGCTATAGCGGGGCGGAGACCCAGTACTTC.

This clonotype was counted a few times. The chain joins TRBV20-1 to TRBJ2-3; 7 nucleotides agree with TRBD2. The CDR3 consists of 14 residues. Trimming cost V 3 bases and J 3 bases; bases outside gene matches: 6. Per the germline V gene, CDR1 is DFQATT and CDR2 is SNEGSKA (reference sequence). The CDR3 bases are TGCAGTGCTAGGGGGCTAGCGGCAACAGATACGCAGTATTTT. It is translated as CSARGLAATDTQYF.

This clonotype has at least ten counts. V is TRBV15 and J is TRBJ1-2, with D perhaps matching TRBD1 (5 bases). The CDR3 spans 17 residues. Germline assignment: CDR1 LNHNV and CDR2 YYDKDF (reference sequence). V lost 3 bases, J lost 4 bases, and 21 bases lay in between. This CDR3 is CATSRDPGAQRPYGYTF. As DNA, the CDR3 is TGTGCCACCAGCAGGGATCCCGGGGCCCAGCGGCCCTATGGCTACACCTTC.

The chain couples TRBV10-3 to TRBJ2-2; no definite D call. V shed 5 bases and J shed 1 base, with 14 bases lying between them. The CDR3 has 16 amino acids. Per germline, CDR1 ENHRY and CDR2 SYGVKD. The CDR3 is CAISRQSQENTGELFF. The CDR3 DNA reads TGTGCCATCAGTAGACAATCCCAGGAGAACACCGGGGAGCTGTTTTTT.

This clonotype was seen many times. Here the CDR3 reads CASSQGRRTSGGALNEQFF. The CDR3 DNA is TGCGCCAGCAGCCAAGGACGAAGGACTAGCGGGGGGGCATTAAATGAGCAGTTCTTC. V usage is TRBV4-1 and J usage is TRBJ2-1; TRBD2 agrees at 15 bases. CDR1 and CDR2 from the germline V gene are MGHRA and YSYEKL. Trimming cost V 1 base and J 7 bases; bases outside gene matches: 11. The CDR3 runs to 19 residues.

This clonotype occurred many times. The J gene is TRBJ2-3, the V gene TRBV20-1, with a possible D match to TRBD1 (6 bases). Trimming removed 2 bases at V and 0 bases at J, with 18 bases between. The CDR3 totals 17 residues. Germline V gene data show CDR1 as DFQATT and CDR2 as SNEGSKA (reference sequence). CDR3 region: CSARTTGTRFSTDTQYF. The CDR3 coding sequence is TGCAGTGCTAGAACTACCGGGACACGGTTTAGCACAGATACGCAGTATTTT.